This T cell receptor (beta chain) was captured in a study of T cells in women clearing cervical HPV infection. Of note for this clone: Read sequence stops 3 residues before the CDR3 end, and the germline J gene provides the missing end.

The repertoire was sequenced with immunoSEQ multiplex PCR; TCRdb's copy has only in-frame clones and lacks some. The sample table sets out tens of thousands of clones. CDR1 is SNHLY, CDR2 FYNNEI, per germline. The CDR3 loop spans 14 amino acids. Trimming stripped 6 bases from V and 7 bases from J, with 15 bases between. This receptor was obtained from a woman between 18 and 75 years old with a cervical HPV16 infection that either progressed to CIN3+ or cleared (not recorded which). This sequence joins TRBV2 and TRBJ1-4, with TRBD1 as a possible D gene (5 bases). What was sequenced was blood buffy coat. The part of the CDR3 DNA that was read is TGTGCCAGCAGGGAGGGGTCCAATAGTGAAAAA. Protein sequence: CASREGSNSEK. The entire CDR3 reads CASREGSNSEKLFF. The full variable domain, its missing parts supplied by reference TRBV2 and TRBJ1-4, is EPEVTQTPSHQVTQMGQEVILRCVPISNHLYFYWYRQILGQKVEFLVSFYNNEISEKSEIFDDQFSVERPDGSNFTLKIRSTKLEDSAMYFCASREGSNSEKLFFGSGTQLSVL.